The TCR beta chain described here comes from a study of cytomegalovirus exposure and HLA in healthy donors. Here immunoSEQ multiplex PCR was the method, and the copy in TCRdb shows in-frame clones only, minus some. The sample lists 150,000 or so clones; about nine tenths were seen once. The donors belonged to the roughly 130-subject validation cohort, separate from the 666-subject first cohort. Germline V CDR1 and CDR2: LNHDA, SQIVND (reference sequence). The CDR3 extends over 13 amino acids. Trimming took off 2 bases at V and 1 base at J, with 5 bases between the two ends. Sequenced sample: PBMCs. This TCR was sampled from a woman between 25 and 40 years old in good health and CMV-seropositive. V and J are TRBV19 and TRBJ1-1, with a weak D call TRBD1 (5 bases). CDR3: CASSIQGNTEAFF. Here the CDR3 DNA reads TGTGCCAGTAGTATACAGGGGAACACTGAAGCTTTCTTT.